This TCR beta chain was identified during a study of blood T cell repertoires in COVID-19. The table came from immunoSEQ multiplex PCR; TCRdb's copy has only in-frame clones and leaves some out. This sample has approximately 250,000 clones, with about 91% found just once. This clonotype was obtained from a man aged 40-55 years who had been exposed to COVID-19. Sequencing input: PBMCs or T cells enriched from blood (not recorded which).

CDR3 protein: CASSTGTSAGELFF. DNA of the CDR3: TGTGCCAGTAGTACCGGGACTAGCGCCGGGGAGCTGTTTTTT. The chain has TRBV19 and TRBJ2-2; TRBD2 matches at 10 bases. Trimming at V came to 4 bases and at J to 6 bases, leaving 2 bases not matched to a gene. The germline gives CDR1 LNHDA, CDR2 SQIVND (reference sequence). The CDR3 is 14 amino acids.